The entry below gives a single TCR beta chain sequence along with its context. The antigen is undetermined. Per germline, CDR1 MGHDK and CDR2 SYGVNS. CDR3 length: 13 amino acids. The ends were cut back, 2 bases at V and 7 bases at J, with 11 bases in the middle. This sample stems from a study of T-cell reconstitution after alpha-beta-depleted transplantation in children. Study-level points and caveats: Some patients' high day-60 TCRbeta diversity was traced to surviving recipient T cells and thymic progenitors. T cells produced anew were the main source of T-cell counts and diversity one year after transplant. By about two months after transplant, alpha-beta T cells reportedly arose from several hundred graft clones that had expanded.

Researchers prepared the TCRbeta library using unique molecular identifiers, the study reports. A single record per CDR3 protein comes from TCRdb applying MiXCR to the PCR reads. Among fewer than 700,000 distinct CDR3 sequences listed, 23% were seen once. This sequence was found in a boy under two years old who had a stem cell transplant for acute myeloid leukemia, so the T cells may come from the graft donor. The chain recombines TRBV25-1 with TRBJ2-5; weak D call: TRBD2 (5 bases). The sample was PBMCs, mostly from graft donor cells, taken 360 days after TCRalphabeta/CD19-depleted stem cell transplant. DNA of the CDR3: TGTGCCAGCAGTGAACGAGCGGCGCTGACCCAGTACTTC. It encodes CASSERAALTQYF.